This is a list of T cell receptor beta chains from one sample in a study of control samples from healthy donors and cancer patients. The protocol was immunoSEQ multiplex PCR, while the TCRdb copy is restricted to in-frame clones and leaves out a portion. This sample yields approximately 50,000 clones, of which around nine tenths are seen a single time; around 0.78% belongs to the top ten. The sequencing sample was made of PBMCs. Every receptor here comes from a man aged 25 to 45 with colorectal cancer. Each CDR3 is given with its conserved first and last residue. A D gene is named only where the DNA matches it firmly. Clone size is given for some rows only: seen once, a few or many times, or a class if the clone is expanded.

NA	NA	TRBV3-1/TRBV3-2	TRBJ2-4	CASSQGLPSPVKAKNIQYF
once	NA	TRBV4-3	TRBJ1-1	CASSPLDGSSSKAFF
NA	NA	TRBV12-3/TRBV12-4	TRBJ1-1	CASSRAGNTEAFF
NA	NA	TRBV4-3	TRBJ1-5	CASSQDRGGFGQPQHF
NA	TRBD1	TRBV27	TRBJ1-3	CASSLAGGPGNTIYF
NA	TRBD2	TRBV14	TRBJ2-1	CASSQRRLAGINEQFF
few	NA	TRBV29-1	TRBJ2-6	CSVTGISGANVLTF
NA	NA	TRBV2	TRBJ1-5	CASSKSIGDNQPQHF
NA	TRBD1	TRBV3-1/TRBV3-2	TRBJ1-1	CASSLRTGGFTEAFF
NA	TRBD2	TRBV7-2	TRBJ2-7	CASSLSSGQHYEQYF
NA	NA	TRBV4-1	TRBJ1-2	CASSQEPGNGYTF
NA	TRBD1	TRBV7-2	TRBJ1-5	CASSLDTGVRQEPQHF
NA	NA	TRBV7-8	TRBJ1-5	CASSLVRFLSGQKNQPQHF
NA	NA	TRBV11-2	TRBJ1-6	CASSFYTGLNSPLHF
NA	TRBD2	TRBV10-1	TRBJ2-3	CASSEGLALTDTQYF
NA	TRBD1	TRBV5-1	TRBJ2-3	CASSVDRVPDTQYF
NA	NA	TRBV7-9	TRBJ1-2	CASSLSGANYGYTF
NA	TRBD1	TRBV7-9	TRBJ1-1	CASSPHQDREEAFF
NA	NA	TRBV5-1	TRBJ1-1	CASSLVRMNTEAFF
NA	NA	TRBV20-1	TRBJ2-1	CSASWGLNEQFF
NA	NA	TRBV7-2	TRBJ1-4	CASSQKGASNEKLFF
NA	TRBD2	TRBV10-3	TRBJ2-5	CAIRERGRQETQYF
NA	NA	TRBV5-4	TRBJ1-1	CASSLDTRPGAEAFF
NA	NA	TRBV4-1	TRBJ1-5	CASSYLGEGNQPQHF
NA	NA	TRBV12-3/TRBV12-4	TRBJ2-5	CASSSRGDQYF
NA	NA	TRBV10-3	TRBJ1-5	CAISETNQPQHF
once	NA	TRBV24-1	TRBJ1-1	CATSLGPTEAFF
NA	NA	TRBV5-6	TRBJ2-1	CASSSLGGPSYNEQFF
NA	TRBD2	TRBV6-5	TRBJ2-1	CASSYSSGGAYNEQFF
NA	NA	TRBV30	TRBJ2-5	CAWSGAQETQYF